These 2 T cell receptor beta chains originate from one sample sequenced in a study of blood T cells in healthy people across ages. Then a second PCR, running roughly 7 to 11 cycles, was carried out with a sample-barcoded 5' primer and a J-beta primer mix. Via MiXCR, TCRdb re-called the 5' RACE reads, giving one row per CDR3 protein. The sample includes 600,000 to 800,000 distinct CDR3 sequences, more than 45% seen only once; the top ten take less than 15%. Sequenced: blood. The receptors originated from a woman of 80 years or more in good health.

The genes are TRBV7-2 and TRBJ2-1; D remains unclear. The tail of the sequence fits TRBJ2-7 better, so the J call may be wrong. The CDR3 covers 14 residues. The germline gives CDR1 SGHTA, CDR2 FQGNSA. As DNA, the CDR3 is TGTGCCAGCTACTCCTATAGCTCCTACAATGAGCAGTACTTC. Its translation: CASYSYSSYNEQYF.

Ten or more counts support this clonotype. This chain connects TRBV12-3 or TRBV12-4 to TRBJ2-1; 11 bases match TRBD2. This CDR3 contains 21 residues. With 5 bases clipped from V and 0 bases from J, the junction kept 18 bases outside the gene matches. DNA of the CDR3: TGTGCCAGCAGTCCAGGGTCTGGGACTAGCGGACACTCGAGCTCCTACAATGAGCAGTTCTTC. This encodes CASSPGSGTSGHSSSYNEQFF.